These 10 T cell receptor beta chains originate from one sample sequenced in a study of monozygotic twins with cystic fibrosis. TCRdb's copy holds only in-frame clones and misses some; the assay was immunoSEQ multiplex PCR. The repertoire holds 25,000 to 30,000 clones, with 85% as singletons. Material: blood. These receptors originate from a girl aged 2 to 10 with cystic fibrosis.

The rearrangement joins TRBV19 to TRBJ1-1; TRBD1 matches at 7 bases. The germline V gene has CDR1 LNHDA and CDR2 SQIVND (reference sequence). V dropped 6 bases and J dropped 4; count of bases not matched to a gene: 2. CDR3 length equals 12 residues. The CDR3 nucleotides are TGTGCCAGTAGGCCAGGGGGCACTGAAGCTTTCTTT. This gives the protein CASRPGGTEAFF.

This clone was counted once. The chain is built from TRBV25-1 and TRBJ1-2; no clear D. Germline V lookup: CDR1 MGHDK, CDR2 SYGVNS. The V and J ends lost 4 bases and 5 bases respectively, with 11 bases between them. The CDR3 totals 13 residues. The CDR3 DNA reads as TGTGCCAGCAGTGCCTTCCGAGGGTATGGCTACACCTTC. Amino acid sequence: CASSAFRGYGYTF.

The chain is built from TRBV4-1 and TRBJ2-7; D may be TRBD1 (6 bases). The CDR3 contains 12 residues. Germline V CDR1 and CDR2: MGHRA, YSYEKL. V was shortened by 4 bases and J by 6 bases, with 10 bases between the two germline ends. CDR3 coding DNA: TGCGCCAGCAGCCTTACAGGGTCCGAGCAGTACTTC. Translation gives CASSLTGSEQYF.

The chain employs TRBV6-5 and TRBJ2-1, with 10 bases matching TRBD2. Germline trimming cut 6 bases from V and 4 bases from J; bases unmatched to any gene: 6. CDR1 and CDR2 (germline): MNHEY, SVGAGI. This CDR3 comprises 15 residues. CDR3: CASSLAGAKYNEQFF. In nucleotides, the CDR3 is TGTGCCAGCAGCCTAGCGGGAGCGAAGTACAATGAGCAGTTCTTC.

The rearrangement uses TRBV14 and TRBJ2-1, with 11 bases identical to TRBD2. V shed 4 bases and J 3 bases; nucleotides not matched to a gene: 2. The CDR3 consists of 15 residues. Germline CDR1 and CDR2: SGHDN and FVKESK. The CDR3 nucleotides are TGTGCCAGCAGCCTCGGGACTAGCGGCTACAATGAGCAGTTCTTC. Encoded protein: CASSLGTSGYNEQFF. Together with reference TRBV14 and TRBJ2-1, the CDR3 gives the full variable domain: EAGVTQFPSHSVIEKGQTVTLRCDPISGHDNLYWYRRVMGKEIKFLLHFVKESKQDESGMPNNRFLAERTGGTYSTLKVQPAELEDSGVYFCASSLGTSGYNEQFFGPGTRLTVL.

The chain has TRBV28 and TRBJ2-1; TRBD2 matches at 9 bases. In germline, CDR1 is MDHEN, CDR2 SYDVKM. The CDR3 loop spans 19 amino acids. V was clipped by 3 bases and J by 3 bases; unmatched bases: 15. CDR3 coding DNA: TGTGCCAGCAGTTTCTTGGCTAGCGGGATGTACCCGCTCTACAATGAGCAGTTCTTC. Translated, it gives CASSFLASGMYPLYNEQFF.

This sequence joins TRBV7-6 and TRBJ2-2; D unclear. Trimming took 0 bases from V and 0 from J, leaving 8 bases between them. Germline values: CDR1 SGHVS, CDR2 FNYEAQ. CDR3 length equals 16 residues. CDR3 amino acids: CASSLAPDSNTGELFF. Here the CDR3 DNA reads TGTGCCAGCAGCTTAGCTCCTGACTCGAACACCGGGGAGCTGTTTTTT.

The chain recombines TRBV7-9 with TRBJ2-2, with TRBD2 matching over 8 bases. The CDR3 runs to 17 residues. From germline, CDR1 is SEHNR and CDR2 FQNEAQ (reference sequence). Trimming at V came to 1 base and at J to 3 bases, leaving 7 bases not matched to a gene. This CDR3 reads CASSLGPGLADTGELFF. The CDR3 coding sequence is TGTGCCAGCAGCTTAGGCCCCGGACTAGCCGACACCGGGGAGCTGTTTTTT. The variable domain in full, with the rest retrieved from reference TRBV7-9 and TRBJ2-2, is DTGVSQNPRHKITKRGQNVTFRCDPISEHNRLYWYRQTLGQGPEFLTYFQNEAQLEKSRLLSDRFSAERPKGSFSTLEIQRTEQGDSAMYLCASSLGPGLADTGELFFGEGSRLTVL.

As for this clone: The sample has other DNA sequences that encode this CDR3 too. This chain joins TRBV5-6 and TRBJ1-2; D may be TRBD1 (6 bases). The CDR3 is made up of 13 amino acids. Trimming removed 0 bases at V and 4 bases at J, with 7 bases between. The germline CDR1 and CDR2 sequences are SGHDT and YYEEEE. The CDR3 DNA is TGTGCCAGCAGCTTGGGGGGGGCCTATGGCTACACCTTC. The encoded protein is CASSLGGAYGYTF.

The chain links TRBV7-9 to TRBJ2-1; D possibly corresponds to TRBD2 (5 bases). Germline V gene data show CDR1 as SEHNR and CDR2 as FQNEAQ (reference sequence). The CDR3 contains 15 residues. V lost 5 bases and J lost 2, with 13 bases in between. CDR3 protein: CASSAGLTPYNEQFF. The CDR3 nucleotides read TGTGCCAGCAGCGCAGGACTGACACCCTACAATGAGCAGTTCTTC.